This T cell receptor beta chain was identified in a study of PD-1 blockade in classical Hodgkin lymphoma. Study observations and caveats: Reports indicated that newly diagnosed patients had lower baseline TCR diversity than healthy donors did.

Details on this clone: Its antigen is still unknown.

This sample's time point: cycle 4 day 1 (C4D1), after around six weeks of nivolumab. All trial patients relapsed after autologous stem cell transplantation. Complete response, partial response or progressive disease were the best responses. Germline loops: CDR1 MDHEN, CDR2 SYDVKM. Germline trimming cut 8 bases from V and 6 bases from J; bases unmatched to any gene: 8. CDR3 size: 15 residues. TCRdb's copy holds only in-frame clones and misses some; the assay was immunoSEQ multiplex PCR. The table lists roughly 94,000 clones, approximately 94% of them singletons. This sequence originates from a human donor with classical Hodgkin lymphoma. Sequenced material: peripheral blood mononuclear cells (PBMCs), taken before the fourth cycle of nivolumab. J is TRBJ2-1 and V is TRBV28; TRBD2 agrees at 12 bases. The CDR3 here is CASESPSGRANEQFF. CDR3 nucleotide sequence: TGTGCCAGCGAGTCACCTAGCGGGAGGGCCAATGAGCAGTTCTTC.